This TCR beta chain was recorded in a study of blood T cell repertoires in COVID-19. Study in general: The study drew acute and convalescent COVID-19 samples from the United States, Italy and Spain. The analysed material was cDNA or gDNA that came from T cells, B-cell-depleted T cells, or PBMCs.

Trimming stripped 0 bases from V and 9 bases from J, with 7 bases between. CDR3 length: 12 amino acids. Per the germline V gene, CDR1 is SGHDT and CDR2 is YYEEEE. Original handling: The assay estimated nucleated cells by amplifying reference gene primers. Profiled with immunoSEQ multiplex PCR; TCRdb holds only in-frame clones, not every one. V, J and clone size are taken as reported in that table, and D and trimming were inferred from the DNA itself. This table holds some 120,000 clones, 80% to 90% found once. This clone was counted a single time. The gene calls are TRBV5-6 and TRBJ1-5, with D unresolved. This sequence originates from a man between 65 and 85 years old with active or convalescent COVID-19. Input material: peripheral blood. Here the CDR3 reads CASSLAGGPQHF. The CDR3, as DNA: TGTGCCAGCAGCTTGGCAGGAGGGCCCCAGCATTTT.